This T cell receptor (beta chain) was identified during a study of blood T cell repertoires in COVID-19. Categorization into cohorts depended on clinical history that participants reported. TCRdb keeps only in-frame clones here, not all; method: immunoSEQ multiplex PCR. This table has roughly 220,000 clones, just over 85% appearing once. Sequencing was carried out using PBMCs or T cells enriched from blood (not recorded which). This receptor was taken from a woman in her fifties or sixties with acute COVID-19.

CDR3 DNA: TGTGCCAGCAGTTTCCAACGGGGCACTGAAGCTTTCTTT. This codes for CASSFQRGTEAFF. The chain couples TRBV28 to TRBJ1-1; D not resolved. V shed 3 bases and J shed 4 bases, with 9 bases lying between them. The V gene's germline CDR1 is MDHEN and CDR2 SYDVKM. This CDR3 is 13 amino acids long.